The rows below give T cell receptor beta chains drawn from one sample of a study of cytomegalovirus exposure and HLA in healthy donors. The assay was immunoSEQ multiplex PCR, and TCRdb's table has in-frame clones only and misses some. The data show approximately 85,000 clones, 62% seen once. Sequences were obtained from PBMCs. All receptors come from a woman aged 25 to 39 in good health and CMV-seropositive. Both conserved end residues are part of each CDR3. Each record gives: D gene, J gene, clone size, V gene, CDR3 DNA, CDR3 protein. The D gene is left open where the match is weak. For some rows the clone size is stated as once, few or many, or as a class when expanded; others skip it.

d_gene: TRBD1
j_gene: TRBJ2-4
abundance: .
v_gene: TRBV6-5
CDR3nt: TGTGCCAGCAGTTACAGACAGGGGGACATTCAGTACTTC
CDR3aa: CASSYRQGDIQYF

d_gene: TRBD1
j_gene: TRBJ2-7
abundance: .
v_gene: TRBV28
CDR3nt: TGTGCCAGCGGACCGGGACAGGTCTACGAGCAGTACTTC
CDR3aa: CASGPGQVYEQYF

d_gene: .
j_gene: TRBJ2-7
abundance: .
v_gene: TRBV2
CDR3nt: TGTGCCAGCAGGCCCGACAGATCCTACGAGCAGTACTTC
CDR3aa: CASRPDRSYEQYF

d_gene: .
j_gene: TRBJ2-2
abundance: .
v_gene: TRBV7-2
CDR3nt: TGTGCCAGCAGCTTGGCAGGGGTTTCGACCGGGGAGCTGTTTTTT
CDR3aa: CASSLAGVSTGELFF

d_gene: .
j_gene: TRBJ2-2
abundance: .
v_gene: TRBV5-1
CDR3nt: TGCGCCAGCAGCTTGGAAGCGCACACCGGGGAGCTGTTTTTT
CDR3aa: CASSLEAHTGELFF

d_gene: .
j_gene: TRBJ2-7
abundance: .
v_gene: TRBV27
CDR3nt: TGTGCCAGCAGACTTCACAGCGGCTCGGCCTACGAGCAGTACTTC
CDR3aa: CASRLHSGSAYEQYF

d_gene: TRBD2
j_gene: TRBJ2-3
abundance: .
v_gene: TRBV7-9
CDR3nt: TGTGCCAGCAGCATAAGGAGCGGGGGGCGCACAGATACGCAGTATTTT
CDR3aa: CASSIRSGGRTDTQYF

d_gene: .
j_gene: TRBJ1-1
abundance: .
v_gene: TRBV28
CDR3nt: TGTGCCAGCAGTTTTGGTCAGATGAACACTGAAGCTTTCTTT
CDR3aa: CASSFGQMNTEAFF

d_gene: .
j_gene: TRBJ1-2
abundance: .
v_gene: TRBV5-1
CDR3nt: TGCGCCAGCAGCTTCGCCGGGGTCGCGGGGGGCTACACCTTC
CDR3aa: CASSFAGVAGGYTF

d_gene: TRBD1
j_gene: TRBJ2-1
abundance: once
v_gene: TRBV6-4
CDR3nt: TGTGCCAGCAGTGACAATAACAGGGGGCTCTCCAATGAGCAGTTCTTC
CDR3aa: CASSDNNRGLSNEQFF

d_gene: .
j_gene: TRBJ1-6
abundance: .
v_gene: TRBV15
CDR3nt: TGTGCCACCAGCAGAGAGGCTGAGGAGTCACCCCTCCACTTT
CDR3aa: CATSREAEESPLHF

d_gene: .
j_gene: TRBJ2-1
abundance: .
v_gene: TRBV4-1
CDR3nt: TGCGCCAGCAGCCAAGAAGGAGCGACCTACAATGAGCAGTTCTTC
CDR3aa: CASSQEGATYNEQFF

d_gene: TRBD1
j_gene: TRBJ2-2
abundance: few
v_gene: TRBV7-2
CDR3nt: TGTGCCAGCAGCGTCTTGACAGGGGGCACCGGGGAGCTGTTTTTT
CDR3aa: CASSVLTGGTGELFF

d_gene: .
j_gene: TRBJ1-2
abundance: few
v_gene: TRBV2
CDR3nt: TGTGCCAGCTTCGACTATGGCTACACCTTC
CDR3aa: CASFDYGYTF

d_gene: TRBD2
j_gene: TRBJ2-1
abundance: .
v_gene: TRBV5-1
CDR3nt: TGCGCCAGCTCGATAGCGGGGGCCTCCTACAATGAGCAGTTCTTC
CDR3aa: CASSIAGASYNEQFF

d_gene: .
j_gene: TRBJ2-5
abundance: .
v_gene: TRBV7-8
CDR3nt: TGTGCCAGCAGCTTAGTTGGAGGCGGAGAGACCCAGTACTTC
CDR3aa: CASSLVGGGETQYF

d_gene: TRBD1
j_gene: TRBJ1-1
abundance: .
v_gene: TRBV5-1
CDR3nt: TGCGCCAGCAGCCGACAGGGGAACACTGAAGCTTTCTTT
CDR3aa: CASSRQGNTEAFF

d_gene: .
j_gene: TRBJ2-7
abundance: .
v_gene: TRBV30
CDR3nt: TGTGCCTGGAACCCTGCGGAGGGTTGGGGCTACGAGCAGTACTTC
CDR3aa: CAWNPAEGWGYEQYF

d_gene: .
j_gene: TRBJ1-1
abundance: .
v_gene: TRBV5-1
CDR3nt: TGCGCCAGCCGAAGGGAGAACATGAACACTGAAGCTTTCTTT
CDR3aa: CASRRENMNTEAFF

d_gene: TRBD1
j_gene: TRBJ1-5
abundance: .
v_gene: TRBV4-3
CDR3nt: TGCGCCAGCAGCCACGGACAGGGGAATCAGCCCCAGCATTTT
CDR3aa: CASSHGQGNQPQHF

d_gene: .
j_gene: TRBJ1-1
abundance: .
v_gene: TRBV23-1
CDR3nt: TGCGCCAGCAGTCGCTGGGGAGGGAGGGCCACTGAAGCTTTCTTT
CDR3aa: CASSRWGGRATEAFF

d_gene: TRBD1
j_gene: TRBJ2-7
abundance: few
v_gene: TRBV27
CDR3nt: TGTGCCAGCAGTCCCCTAGACAGGGAATACGAGCAGTACTTC
CDR3aa: CASSPLDREYEQYF

d_gene: .
j_gene: TRBJ1-4
abundance: .
v_gene: TRBV7-2
CDR3nt: TGTGCCAGCAGCTTAGTTGGCGGCTCAACTAATGAAAAACTGTTTTTT
CDR3aa: CASSLVGGSTNEKLFF

d_gene: TRBD1
j_gene: TRBJ1-2
abundance: .
v_gene: TRBV27
CDR3nt: TGTGCCAGCAGTCGCCCGGGACAGGGATATGGCTACCCCTTC
CDR3aa: CASSRPGQGYGYPF